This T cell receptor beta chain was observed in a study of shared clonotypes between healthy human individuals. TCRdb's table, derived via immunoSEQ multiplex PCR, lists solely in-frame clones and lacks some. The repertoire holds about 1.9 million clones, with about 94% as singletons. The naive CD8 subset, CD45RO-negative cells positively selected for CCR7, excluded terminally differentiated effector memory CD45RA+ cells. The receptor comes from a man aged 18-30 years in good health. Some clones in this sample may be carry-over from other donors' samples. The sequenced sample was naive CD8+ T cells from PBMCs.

CDR3 sequence (DNA): TGTGCCATCAGAAAAAACACCGGGGAGCTGTTTTTT. Protein: CAIRKNTGELFF. This sequence joins TRBV10-3 and TRBJ2-2; no reliable D call. This CDR3 comprises 12 residues. Trimming shortened V by 6 bases and J by 2 bases, and 4 bases separated the two germline ends. In germline, CDR1 is ENHRY, CDR2 SYGVKD.